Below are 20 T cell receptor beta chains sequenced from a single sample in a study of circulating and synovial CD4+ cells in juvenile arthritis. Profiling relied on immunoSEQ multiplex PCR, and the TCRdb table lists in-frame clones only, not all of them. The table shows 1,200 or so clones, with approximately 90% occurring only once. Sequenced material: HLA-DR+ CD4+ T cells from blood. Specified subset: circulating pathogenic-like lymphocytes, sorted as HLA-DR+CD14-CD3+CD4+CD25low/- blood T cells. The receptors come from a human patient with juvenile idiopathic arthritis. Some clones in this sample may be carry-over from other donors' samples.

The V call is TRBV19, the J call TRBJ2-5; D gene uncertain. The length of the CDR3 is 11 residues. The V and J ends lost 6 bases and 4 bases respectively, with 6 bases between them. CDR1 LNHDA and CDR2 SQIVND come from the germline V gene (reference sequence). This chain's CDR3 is CASSPGETQYF. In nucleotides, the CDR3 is TGTGCCAGTAGCCCCGGAGAGACCCAGTACTTC.

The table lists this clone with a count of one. Here the CDR3 reads CASSLDGRASKNIQYF. For the CDR3, the DNA is TGTGCCAGCAGTTTAGATGGCAGGGCTAGCAAAAACATTCAGTACTTC. The chain combines TRBV27 with TRBJ2-4, with D possibly being TRBD1 (5 bases). Per the germline V gene, CDR1 is MNHEY and CDR2 is SMNVEV (reference sequence). CDR3 length: 16 residues. V lost 2 bases and J lost 3, with 14 bases in between.

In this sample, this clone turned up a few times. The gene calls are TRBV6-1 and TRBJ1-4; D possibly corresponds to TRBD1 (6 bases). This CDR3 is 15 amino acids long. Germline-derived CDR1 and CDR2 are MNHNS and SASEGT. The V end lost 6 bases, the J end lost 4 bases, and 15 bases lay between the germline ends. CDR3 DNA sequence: TGTGCCAGCAGCGTGCTTACAGGGAGTAATGAAAAACTGTTTTTT. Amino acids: CASSVLTGSNEKLFF.

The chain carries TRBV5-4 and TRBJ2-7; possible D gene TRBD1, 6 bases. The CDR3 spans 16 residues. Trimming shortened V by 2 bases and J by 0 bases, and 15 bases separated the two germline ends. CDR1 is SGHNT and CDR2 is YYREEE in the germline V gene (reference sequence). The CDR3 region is CASSLGQSLYSYEQYF. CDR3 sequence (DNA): TGTGCCAGCAGCTTAGGACAGTCTCTTTACTCCTACGAGCAGTACTTC.

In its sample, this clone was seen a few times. The DNA for the CDR3 is TGTGCCAGCAGCCAAGAACGAGGACAGCCCCAGCATTTT. Encoded protein: CASSQERGQPQHF. The chain has TRBV4-2 and TRBJ1-5; D is unclear. The CDR3 is 13 residues long. From germline, CDR1 is LGHNA and CDR2 YNFKEQ. Trimming shortened V by 0 bases and J by 7 bases, and 7 bases separated the two germline ends.

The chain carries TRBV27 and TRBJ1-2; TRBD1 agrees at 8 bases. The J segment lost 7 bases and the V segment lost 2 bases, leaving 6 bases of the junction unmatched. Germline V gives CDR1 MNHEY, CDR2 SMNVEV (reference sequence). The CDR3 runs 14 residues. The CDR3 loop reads CASSLQDRVTGYTF. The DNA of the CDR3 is TGTGCCAGCAGTTTACAGGACAGGGTGACTGGCTACACCTTC.

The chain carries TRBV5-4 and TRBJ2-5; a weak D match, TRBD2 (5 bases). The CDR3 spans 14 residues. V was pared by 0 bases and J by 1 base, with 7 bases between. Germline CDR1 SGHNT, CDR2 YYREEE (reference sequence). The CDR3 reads CASSLALAQETQYF. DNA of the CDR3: TGTGCCAGCAGCTTGGCCCTAGCCCAAGAGACCCAGTACTTC.

The CDR3 region is CASSPGGGLLSHTEAFF. DNA for the CDR3: TGTGCCAGCTCACCAGGGGGGGGGCTCCTCTCACACACTGAAGCTTTCTTT. V and J are TRBV18 and TRBJ1-1; a possible D gene is TRBD1 (6 bases). V dropped 2 bases and J dropped 3 bases, with 19 bases sitting between them. This CDR3 has 17 amino acids. Germline V gives CDR1 KGHSH, CDR2 LQKENI.

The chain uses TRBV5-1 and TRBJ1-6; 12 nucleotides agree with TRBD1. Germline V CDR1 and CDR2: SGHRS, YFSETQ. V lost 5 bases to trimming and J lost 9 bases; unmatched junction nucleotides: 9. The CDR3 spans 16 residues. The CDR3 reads CASREKPGQGASPLHF. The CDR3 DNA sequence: TGCGCCAGCAGAGAAAAGCCGGGACAGGGGGCTTCACCCCTCCACTTT.

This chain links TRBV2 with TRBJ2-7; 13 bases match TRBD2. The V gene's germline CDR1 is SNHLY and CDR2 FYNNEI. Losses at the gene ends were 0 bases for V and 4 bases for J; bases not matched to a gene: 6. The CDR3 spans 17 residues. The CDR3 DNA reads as TGTGCCAGCAGTGAAGCTTTCGGGACTAGCGGGAATTACGAGCAGTACTTC. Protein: CASSEAFGTSGNYEQYF.

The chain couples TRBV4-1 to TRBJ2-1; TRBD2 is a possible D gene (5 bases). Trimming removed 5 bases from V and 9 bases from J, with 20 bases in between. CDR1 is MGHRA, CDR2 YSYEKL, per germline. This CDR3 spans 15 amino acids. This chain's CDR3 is CASSSAQSSRGEQFF. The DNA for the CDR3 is TGCGCCAGCAGCTCCGCCCAAAGCAGCCGGGGTGAGCAGTTCTTC.

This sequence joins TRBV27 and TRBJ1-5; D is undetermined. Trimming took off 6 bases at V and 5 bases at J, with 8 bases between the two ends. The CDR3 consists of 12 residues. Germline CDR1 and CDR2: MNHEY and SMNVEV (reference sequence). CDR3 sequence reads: CASRTQYQPQHF. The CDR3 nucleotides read TGTGCCAGCAGAACACAGTATCAGCCCCAGCATTTT.

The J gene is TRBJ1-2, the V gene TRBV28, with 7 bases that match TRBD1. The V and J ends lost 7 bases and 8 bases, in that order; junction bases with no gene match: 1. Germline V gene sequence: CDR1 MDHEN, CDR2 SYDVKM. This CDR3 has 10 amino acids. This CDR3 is CASKDRGYTF. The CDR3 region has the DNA TGTGCCAGCAAGGACAGGGGCTACACCTTC.

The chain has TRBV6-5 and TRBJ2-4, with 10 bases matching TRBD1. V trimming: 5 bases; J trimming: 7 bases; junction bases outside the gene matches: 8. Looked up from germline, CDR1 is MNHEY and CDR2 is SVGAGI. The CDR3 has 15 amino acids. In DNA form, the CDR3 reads TGTGCCAGCAGTCAGACAGGGGGCTCCGGTAACATTCAGTACTTC. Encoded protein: CASSQTGGSGNIQYF.

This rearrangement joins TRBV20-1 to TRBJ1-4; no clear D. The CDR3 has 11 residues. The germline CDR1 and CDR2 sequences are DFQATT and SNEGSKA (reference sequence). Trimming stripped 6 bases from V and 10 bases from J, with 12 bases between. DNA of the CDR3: TGCAGTGCCGTAATGAACGGAAAACTGTTTTTT. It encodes CSAVMNGKLFF.

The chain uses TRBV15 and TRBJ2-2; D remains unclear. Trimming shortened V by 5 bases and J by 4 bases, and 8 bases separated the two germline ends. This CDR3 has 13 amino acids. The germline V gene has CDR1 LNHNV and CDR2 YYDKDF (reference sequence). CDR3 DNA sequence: TGTGCCACCAGCCGCCGAGGCACCGGGGAGCTGTTTTTT. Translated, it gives CATSRRGTGELFF.

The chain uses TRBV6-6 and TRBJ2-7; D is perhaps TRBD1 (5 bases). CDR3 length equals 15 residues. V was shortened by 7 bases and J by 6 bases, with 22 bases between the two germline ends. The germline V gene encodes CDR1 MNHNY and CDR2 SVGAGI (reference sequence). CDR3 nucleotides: TGTGCCAGCACCCAACTACTTCAGGGCGGCGGCGAGCAGTACTTC. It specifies CASTQLLQGGGEQYF.

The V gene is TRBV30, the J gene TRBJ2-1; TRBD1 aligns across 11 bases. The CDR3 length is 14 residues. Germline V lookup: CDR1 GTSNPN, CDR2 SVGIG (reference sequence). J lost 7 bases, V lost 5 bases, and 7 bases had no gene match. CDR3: CAWWGDRGWNEQFF. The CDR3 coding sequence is TGTGCCTGGTGGGGGGACAGGGGGTGGAATGAGCAGTTCTTC.

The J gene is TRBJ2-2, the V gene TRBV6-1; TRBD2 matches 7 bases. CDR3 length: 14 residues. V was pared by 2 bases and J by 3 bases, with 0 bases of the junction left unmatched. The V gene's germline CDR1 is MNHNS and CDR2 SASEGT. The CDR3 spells CASSELADTGELFF. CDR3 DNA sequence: TGTGCCAGCAGTGAACTAGCGGACACCGGGGAGCTGTTTTTT.

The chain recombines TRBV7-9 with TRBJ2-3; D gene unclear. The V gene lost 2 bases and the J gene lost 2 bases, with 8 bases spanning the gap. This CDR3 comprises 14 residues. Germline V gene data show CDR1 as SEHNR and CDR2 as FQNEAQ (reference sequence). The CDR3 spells CASSLHSNTDTQYF. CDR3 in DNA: TGTGCCAGCAGCTTACATAGTAACACAGATACGCAGTATTTT.